This T cell receptor beta chain was documented in a study of T cell responses to AZD1222 COVID-19 vaccine. Germline lookup yields CDR1 SGHAT and CDR2 FQNNGV. V lost 1 base, J lost 8 bases, and 7 bases lay in between. The CDR3 has 12 residues. Only in-frame clones appear in the TCRdb table, and some are missing; sequencing was by immunoSEQ multiplex PCR. The table has 150,000 to 160,000 clones, 75% to 90% seen once. The receptor's source is an adult who received the AZD1222 COVID-19 vaccine. The J gene is TRBJ2-3, the V gene TRBV11-2; D might be TRBD1 (5 bases). Sequences were derived from peripheral blood, sampled 28 days after the second AZD1222 dose. The CDR3 is CASSLAQGTQYF. The CDR3 DNA follows: TGTGCCAGCAGCTTAGCGCAGGGTACGCAGTATTTT.